The 15 T cell receptor beta chains below were found in one sample sequenced in a study of beta chain features in type 1 diabetes. General study results and limits: TCRB CDR3 length was moderately but significantly reduced in all four CD4+ subsets of Type 1 diabetes patients.

All of the isolated RNA was reverse transcribed, so expressed TCRB transcripts were sequenced. Sequencing used immunoSEQ multiplex PCR; TCRdb keeps in-frame clones, though not all of them. Seen here are about 740,000 clones, 13% observed once, and the top ten hold 0.02% to 0.025%. These receptors have no known antigen. The specimen sequenced was naive CD4+ T cells from blood. The receptors were sampled from a man between 18 and 35 years old with type 1 diabetes.

This clone has ten or more counts. The genes are TRBV23-1 and TRBJ2-1; tentatively, D is TRBD1 or TRBD2 (6 bases each). TRBV23-1 carries the ORF label, with uncertain function. Trimming cost V 4 bases and J 5 bases, with 15 bases left between them. CDR3 length equals 15 residues. The CDR3 spells CASSPGAGANNEQFF. CDR3 bases: TGCGCCAGCAGTCCGGGGGCAGGGGCGAACAATGAGCAGTTCTTC.

This clone was seen more than once but under ten times. The J gene is TRBJ1-2, the V gene TRBV7-9, with TRBD1 matching over 7 bases. V dropped 4 bases and J dropped 7; count of bases not matched to a gene: 9. This CDR3 is built from 14 residues. Looked up from germline, CDR1 is SEHNR and CDR2 is FQNEAQ (reference sequence). The CDR3 DNA reads as TGTGCCAGCAGCTACAGGGGAGAGGTTGGTGGCTACACCTTC. Its protein product is CASSYRGEVGGYTF.

The chain has TRBV2 and TRBJ2-3; D gene ambiguous. Germline CDR1 reads SNHLY; CDR2 reads FYNNEI. The V and J ends lost 8 bases and 4 bases respectively, with 10 bases between them. The length of the CDR3 is 12 residues. CDR3 coding DNA: TGTGCCAGCGGAAACCTACCAGATACGCAGTATTTT. It encodes CASGNLPDTQYF. The full variable domain, its missing parts supplied by reference TRBV2 and TRBJ2-3, is EPEVTQTPSHQVTQMGQEVILRCVPISNHLYFYWYRQILGQKVEFLVSFYNNEISEKSEIFDDQFSVERPDGSNFTLKIRSTKLEDSAMYFCASGNLPDTQYFGPGTRLTVL.

This chain joins TRBV7-9 and TRBJ2-7; D perhaps matches TRBD2 (5 bases). Trimming pared 5 bases from V and 3 bases from J, leaving 17 bases between. The germline V gene has CDR1 SEHNR and CDR2 FQNEAQ (reference sequence). This CDR3 has 15 amino acids. CDR3 amino acids: CASSILRGPGYEQYF. The CDR3 DNA is TGTGCCAGCAGCATACTCCGCGGGCCGGGCTACGAGCAGTACTTC.

This clone has more than one count but fewer than ten. The V and J genes are TRBV25-1 and TRBJ1-2; TRBD1 might be the D (5 bases). V shed 3 bases and J shed 6 bases, with 14 bases lying between them. Germline V gene sequence: CDR1 MGHDK, CDR2 SYGVNS. The CDR3 runs 14 residues. CDR3 protein: CASSDTWQGDGYTF. The CDR3 nucleotides read TGTGCCAGCAGTGACACCTGGCAGGGAGATGGCTACACCTTC.

There are a few counts of this clone. The chain uses TRBV6-5 and TRBJ1-3, with D perhaps matching TRBD1 (5 bases). Germline loops: CDR1 MNHEY, CDR2 SVGAGI. There are 14 residues in the CDR3. Trimming cost V 6 bases and J 1 base, with 10 bases left between them. CDR3 DNA sequence: TGTGCCAGCAGCCCAGGGTTTTCTGGAAACACCATATATTTT. Translated: CASSPGFSGNTIYF.

The rearrangement links TRBV14 to TRBJ1-1, with D perhaps TRBD1 (5 bases). The CDR3 extends over 17 amino acids. Germline V gene sequence: CDR1 SGHDN, CDR2 FVKESK. V shed 3 bases and J shed 4 bases, with 21 bases lying between them. This CDR3 is CASSQFAGTGYSTEAFF. The DNA for the CDR3 is TGTGCCAGCAGCCAGTTTGCGGGGACGGGGTATAGCACTGAAGCTTTCTTT.

The V gene is TRBV10-3, the J gene TRBJ1-1; the D is unclear. Looked up from germline, CDR1 is ENHRY and CDR2 is SYGVKD. The V and J ends lost 10 bases and 3 bases respectively, with 9 bases between them. This CDR3 is 11 amino acids long. The CDR3 DNA is TGTGCCACCACTGGCGACACTGAAGCTTTCTTT. It yields the protein CATTGDTEAFF.

The rearrangement joins TRBV7-6 to TRBJ2-5; D gene ambiguous. Trimming pared 4 bases from V and 1 base from J, leaving 7 bases between. The CDR3 covers 13 residues. CDR1 SGHVS and CDR2 FNYEAQ come from the germline V gene. CDR3 sequence: CASSSGPQETQYF. The CDR3 DNA reads as TGTGCCAGCAGCTCCGGACCCCAAGAGACCCAGTACTTC. Drawing the rest from reference TRBV7-6 and TRBJ2-5, the complete variable domain is GAGVSQSPRYKVTKRGQDVALRCDPISGHVSLYWYRQALGQGPEFLTYFNYEAQQDKSGLPNDRFSAERPEGSISTLTIQRTEQRDSAMYRCASSSGPQETQYFGPGTRLLVL.

This clone has a handful of counts. The V call is TRBV7-9, the J call TRBJ2-3, with D possibly TRBD2 on 7 matching bases. The V end lost 0 bases, the J end lost 4 bases, and 11 bases lay between the germline ends. Looked up from germline, CDR1 is SEHNR and CDR2 is FQNEAQ (reference sequence). CDR3 length equals 15 residues. CDR3 coding DNA: TGTGCCAGCAGCTTAGCGGGGGGGCTGGCAGATACGCAGTATTTT. It encodes CASSLAGGLADTQYF.

This rearrangement joins TRBV30 to TRBJ1-3; possible D gene TRBD1, 6 bases. The germline V and J ends were trimmed by 4 bases and 0 bases, with 19 bases remaining between them. This CDR3 is 17 amino acids long. Germline assignment: CDR1 GTSNPN and CDR2 SVGIG (reference sequence). CDR3 sequence (DNA): TGTGCCTGGAACAACCTAGGGGGAGTTAGCTCTGGAAACACCATATATTTT. Amino acid sequence: CAWNNLGGVSSGNTIYF. Complete variable domain (other parts from reference TRBV30 and TRBJ1-3): SQTIHQWPATLVQPVGSPLSLECTVEGTSNPNLYWYRQAAGRGLQLLFYSVGIGQISSEVPQNLSASRPQDRQFILSSKKLLLSDSGFYLCAWNNLGGVSSGNTIYFGEGSWLTVV.

This rearrangement joins TRBV20-1 to TRBJ2-7, with TRBD1 as a possible D gene (5 bases). Trimming removed 5 bases at V and 12 bases at J, with 8 bases between. Germline loops: CDR1 DFQATT, CDR2 SNEGSKA (reference sequence). The CDR3 is 8 amino acids. The CDR3 region is CSALGLYF. The DNA for the CDR3 is TGCAGTGCTCTGGGGCTGTACTTC.

The V gene is TRBV4-1, the J gene TRBJ2-1, with D maybe TRBD1 (6 bases). V lost 1 base and J lost 0, with 10 bases in between. The CDR3 is made up of 16 amino acids. CDR1 MGHRA and CDR2 YSYEKL come from the germline V gene. The CDR3 is CASSQGGQSSYNEQFF. CDR3 nucleotide sequence: TGCGCCAGCAGCCAAGGAGGACAGAGCTCCTACAATGAGCAGTTCTTC.

This clone was found a few times. V is TRBV7-3 and J is TRBJ2-1, with D maybe TRBD1 (6 bases). The CDR3 is 15 residues long. CDR1 is SGHTA, CDR2 FQGTGA, per germline. V lost 2 bases and J 6 bases, leaving 14 bases between the germline ends. The CDR3 DNA is TGTGCCAGCAGCTTAGGGGGCCTCCAGGTCAATGAGCAGTTCTTC. This translates into CASSLGGLQVNEQFF.

The rearrangement links TRBV30 to TRBJ1-4, with D possibly matching TRBD1 (6 bases). CDR1 GTSNPN and CDR2 SVGIG come from the germline V gene (reference sequence). Trimming took off 1 base at V and 8 bases at J, with 14 bases between the two ends. The CDR3 length is 14 residues. The CDR3 sequence is CAWSEDSTFEKLFF. The CDR3 bases are TGTGCCTGGAGTGAGGACAGCACCTTCGAAAAACTGTTTTTT.